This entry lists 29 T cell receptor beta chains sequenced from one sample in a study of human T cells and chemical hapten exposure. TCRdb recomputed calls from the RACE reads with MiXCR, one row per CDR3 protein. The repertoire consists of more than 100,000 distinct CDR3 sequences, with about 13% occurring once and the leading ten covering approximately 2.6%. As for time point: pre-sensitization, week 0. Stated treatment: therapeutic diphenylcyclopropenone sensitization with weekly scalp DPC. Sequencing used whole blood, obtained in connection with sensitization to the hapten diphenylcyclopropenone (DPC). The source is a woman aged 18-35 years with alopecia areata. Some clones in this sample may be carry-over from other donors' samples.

The CDR3: CASSTSTSGEYNEQFF. In nucleotides, the CDR3 is TGTGCCAGCTCAACCTCCACCAGCGGGGAATACAATGAGCAGTTCTTC. The rearrangement joins TRBV18 to TRBJ2-1; 7 bases align to TRBD2. The CDR3 has 16 residues. V lost 5 bases to trimming and J lost 4 bases; unmatched junction nucleotides: 11. Germline values: CDR1 KGHSH, CDR2 LQKENI.

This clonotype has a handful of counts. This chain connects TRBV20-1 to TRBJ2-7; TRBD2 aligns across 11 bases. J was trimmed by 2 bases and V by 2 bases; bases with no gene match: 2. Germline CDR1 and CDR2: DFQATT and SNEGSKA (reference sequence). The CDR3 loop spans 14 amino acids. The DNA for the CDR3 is TGCAGTGCTAGAACTAGCGGGAGAACCTACGAGCAGTACTTC. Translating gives CSARTSGRTYEQYF.

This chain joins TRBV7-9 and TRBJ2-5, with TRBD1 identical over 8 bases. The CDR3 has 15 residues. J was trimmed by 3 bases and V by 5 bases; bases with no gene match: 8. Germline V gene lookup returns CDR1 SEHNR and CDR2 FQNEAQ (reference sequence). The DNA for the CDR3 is TGTGCCAGCAGCCCAGGACAGGGACGAGAAGAGACCCAGTACTTC. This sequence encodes CASSPGQGREETQYF.

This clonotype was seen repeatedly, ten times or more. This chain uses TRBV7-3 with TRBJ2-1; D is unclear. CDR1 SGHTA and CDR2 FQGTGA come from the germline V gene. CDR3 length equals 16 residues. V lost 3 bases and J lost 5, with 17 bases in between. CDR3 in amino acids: CASSLSRSLRNNEQFF. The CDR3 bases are TGTGCCAGCAGCTTGTCAAGGAGTTTAAGGAACAATGAGCAGTTCTTC.

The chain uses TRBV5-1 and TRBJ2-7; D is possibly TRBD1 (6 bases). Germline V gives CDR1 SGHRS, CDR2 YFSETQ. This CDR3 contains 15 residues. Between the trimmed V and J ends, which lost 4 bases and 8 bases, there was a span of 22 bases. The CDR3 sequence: CASSPDLWDNWKQYF. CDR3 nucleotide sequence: TGCGCCAGCAGCCCCGATCTTTGGGACAATTGGAAGCAGTACTTC.

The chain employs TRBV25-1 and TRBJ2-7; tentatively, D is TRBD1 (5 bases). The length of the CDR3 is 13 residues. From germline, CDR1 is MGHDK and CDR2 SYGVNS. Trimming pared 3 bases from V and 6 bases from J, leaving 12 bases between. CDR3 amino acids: CASSDLGLSEQYF. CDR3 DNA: TGTGCCAGCAGTGACCTGGGGCTCAGCGAGCAGTACTTC.

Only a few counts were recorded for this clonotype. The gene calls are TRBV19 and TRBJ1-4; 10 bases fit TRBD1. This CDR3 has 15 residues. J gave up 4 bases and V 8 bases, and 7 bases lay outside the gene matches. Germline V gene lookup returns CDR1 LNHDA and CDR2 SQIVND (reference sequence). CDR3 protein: CASRPRTGGNEKLFF. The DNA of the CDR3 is TGTGCCAGTCGACCCCGGACAGGGGGTAATGAAAAACTGTTTTTT.

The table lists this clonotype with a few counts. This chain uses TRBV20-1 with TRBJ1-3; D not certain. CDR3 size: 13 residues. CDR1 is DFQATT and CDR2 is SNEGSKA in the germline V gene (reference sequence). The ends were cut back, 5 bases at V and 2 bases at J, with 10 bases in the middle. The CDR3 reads CSALEGTGNTIYF. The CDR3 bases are TGCAGTGCTCTTGAAGGCACTGGAAACACCATATATTTT.

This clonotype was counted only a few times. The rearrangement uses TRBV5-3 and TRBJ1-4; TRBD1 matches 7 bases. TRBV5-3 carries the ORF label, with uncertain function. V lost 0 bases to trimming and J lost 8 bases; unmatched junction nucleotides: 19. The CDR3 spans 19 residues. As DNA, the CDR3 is TGTGCCAGAAGCTTGGCAGGACAGGAGTCGAGGAGACGAAGGGAAAAACTGTTTTTT. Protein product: CARSLAGQESRRRREKLFF.

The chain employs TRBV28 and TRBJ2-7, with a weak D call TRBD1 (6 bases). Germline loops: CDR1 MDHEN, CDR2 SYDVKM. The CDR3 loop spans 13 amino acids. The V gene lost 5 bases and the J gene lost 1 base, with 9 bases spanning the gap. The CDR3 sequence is CASSIGQSYEQYF. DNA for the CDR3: TGTGCCAGCAGTATAGGACAGTCCTACGAGCAGTACTTC. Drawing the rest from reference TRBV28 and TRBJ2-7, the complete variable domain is DVKVTQSSRYLVKRTGEKVFLECVQDMDHENMFWYRQDPGLGLRLIYFSYDVKMKEKGDIPEGYSVSREKKERFSLILESASTNQTSMYLCASSIGQSYEQYFGPGTRLTVT.

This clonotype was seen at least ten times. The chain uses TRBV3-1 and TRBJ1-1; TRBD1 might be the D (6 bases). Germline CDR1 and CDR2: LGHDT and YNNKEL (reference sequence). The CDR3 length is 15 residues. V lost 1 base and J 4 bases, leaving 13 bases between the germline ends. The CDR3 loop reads CASSQGAQGTTEAFF. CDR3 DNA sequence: TGTGCCAGCAGCCAAGGGGCTCAGGGGACCACTGAAGCTTTCTTT.

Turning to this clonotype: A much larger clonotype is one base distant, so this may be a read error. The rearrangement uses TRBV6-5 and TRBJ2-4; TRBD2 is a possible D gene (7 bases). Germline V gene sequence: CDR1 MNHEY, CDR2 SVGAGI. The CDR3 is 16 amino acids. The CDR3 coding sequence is TGTGCCAGCAGTGGATGGGTGGGGGGGGCCAAAAACATTCAGCACTTC. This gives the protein CASSGWVGGAKNIQHF.

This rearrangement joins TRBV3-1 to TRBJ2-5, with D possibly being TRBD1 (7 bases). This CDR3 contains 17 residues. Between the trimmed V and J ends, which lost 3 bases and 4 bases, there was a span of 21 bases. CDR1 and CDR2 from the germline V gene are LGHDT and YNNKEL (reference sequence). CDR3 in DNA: TGTGCCAGCAGCCATTCCCCCCCAGGGGGAGGAGGAGAGACCCAGTACTTC. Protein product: CASSHSPPGGGGETQYF.

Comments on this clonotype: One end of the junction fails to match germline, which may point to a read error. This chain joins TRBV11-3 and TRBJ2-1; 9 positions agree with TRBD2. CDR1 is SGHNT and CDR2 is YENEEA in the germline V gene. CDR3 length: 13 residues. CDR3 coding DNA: TGTGCCACCCTCGGAAGCGGGGGGCCCGAGCGGTTCTTC. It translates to CATLGSGGPERFF.

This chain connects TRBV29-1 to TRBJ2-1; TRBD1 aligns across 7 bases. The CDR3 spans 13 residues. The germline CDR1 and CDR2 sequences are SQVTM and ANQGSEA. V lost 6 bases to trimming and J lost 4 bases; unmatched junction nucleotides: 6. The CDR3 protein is CSVGTVVYNEQFF. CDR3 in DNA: TGCAGCGTCGGGACAGTAGTTTACAATGAGCAGTTCTTC.

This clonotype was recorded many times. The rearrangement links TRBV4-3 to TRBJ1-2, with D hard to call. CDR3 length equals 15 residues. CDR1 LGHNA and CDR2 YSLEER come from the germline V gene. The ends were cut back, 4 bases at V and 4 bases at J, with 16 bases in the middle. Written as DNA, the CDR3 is TGCGCCAGCAGCCCATATACGGGTGGGCGCTATGGCTACACCTTC. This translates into CASSPYTGGRYGYTF.

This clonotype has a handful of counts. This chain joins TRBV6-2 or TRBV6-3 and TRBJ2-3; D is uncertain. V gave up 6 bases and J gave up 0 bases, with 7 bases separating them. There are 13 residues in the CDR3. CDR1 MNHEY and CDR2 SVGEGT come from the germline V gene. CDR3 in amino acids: CASRPSSTDTQYF. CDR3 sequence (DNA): TGTGCCAGCAGACCATCTAGCACAGATACGCAGTATTTT.

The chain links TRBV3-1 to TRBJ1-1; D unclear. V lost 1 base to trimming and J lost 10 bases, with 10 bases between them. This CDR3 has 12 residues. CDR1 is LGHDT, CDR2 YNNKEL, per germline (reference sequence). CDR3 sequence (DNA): TGTGCCAGCAGCCAAGGAGCCCAACGAGCTTTCTTT. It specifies CASSQGAQRAFF.

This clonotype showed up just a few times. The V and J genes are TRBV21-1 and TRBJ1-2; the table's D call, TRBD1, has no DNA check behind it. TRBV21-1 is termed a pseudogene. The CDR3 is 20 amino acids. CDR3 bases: TGTGCCAGCAGCACAACATACCATCCGGGACAGGGGGCGCCCACCTATGGCTACACCTTC. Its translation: CASSTTYHPGQGAPTYGYTF.

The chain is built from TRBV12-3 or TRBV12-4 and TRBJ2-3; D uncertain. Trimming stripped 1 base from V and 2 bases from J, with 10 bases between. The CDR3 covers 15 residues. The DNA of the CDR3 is TGTGCCAGCAGTTTAGGGACGCTGAACACAGATACGCAGTATTTT. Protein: CASSLGTLNTDTQYF.

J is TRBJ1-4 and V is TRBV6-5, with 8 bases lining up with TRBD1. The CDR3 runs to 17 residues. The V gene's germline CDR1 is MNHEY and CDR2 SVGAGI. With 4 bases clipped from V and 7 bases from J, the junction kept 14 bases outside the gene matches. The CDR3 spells CASSSLRSTGVGEKLFF. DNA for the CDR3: TGTGCCAGCAGTTCCCTACGTTCGACAGGGGTTGGTGAAAAACTGTTTTTT.

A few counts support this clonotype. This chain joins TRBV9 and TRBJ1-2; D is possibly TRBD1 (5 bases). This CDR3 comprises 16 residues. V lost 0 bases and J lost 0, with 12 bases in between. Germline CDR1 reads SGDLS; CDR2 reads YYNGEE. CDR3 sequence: CASSVEAQAPNYGYTF. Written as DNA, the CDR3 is TGTGCCAGCAGCGTAGAGGCACAGGCCCCTAACTATGGCTACACCTTC.

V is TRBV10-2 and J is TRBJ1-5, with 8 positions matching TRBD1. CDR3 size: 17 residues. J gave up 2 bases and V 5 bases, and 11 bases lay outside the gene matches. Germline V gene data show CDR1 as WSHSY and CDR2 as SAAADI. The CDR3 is CASSQPTGGTGNQPQHF. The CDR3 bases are TGCGCCAGCAGTCAGCCAACAGGGGGAACAGGCAATCAGCCCCAGCATTTT.

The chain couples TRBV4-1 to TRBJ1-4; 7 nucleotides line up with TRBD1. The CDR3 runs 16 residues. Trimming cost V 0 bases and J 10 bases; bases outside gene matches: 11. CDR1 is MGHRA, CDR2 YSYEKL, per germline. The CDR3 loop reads CASSQDPRQGWRKLFF. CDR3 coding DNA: TGCGCCAGCAGCCAAGATCCTAGACAGGGATGGAGAAAACTGTTTTTT.

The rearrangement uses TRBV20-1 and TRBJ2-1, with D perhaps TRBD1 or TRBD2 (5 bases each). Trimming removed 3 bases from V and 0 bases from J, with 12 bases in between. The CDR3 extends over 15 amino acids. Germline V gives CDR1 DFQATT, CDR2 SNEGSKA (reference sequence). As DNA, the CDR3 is TGCAGTGCTAGGCACGGGGCGAGCTCCTACAATGAGCAGTTCTTC. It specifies CSARHGASSYNEQFF.

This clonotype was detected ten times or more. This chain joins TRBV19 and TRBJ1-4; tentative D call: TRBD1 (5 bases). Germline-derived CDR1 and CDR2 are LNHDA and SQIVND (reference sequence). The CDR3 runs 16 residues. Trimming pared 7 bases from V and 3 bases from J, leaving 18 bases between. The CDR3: CASTKLSQGANEKLFF. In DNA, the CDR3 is TGTGCCAGTACCAAACTATCTCAGGGAGCTAATGAAAAACTGTTTTTT.

CDR3 sequence reads: CASRPAGGSGNTIYF. In DNA form, the CDR3 reads TGTGCCAGCAGACCGGCGGGGGGCTCTGGAAACACCATATATTTT. The chain joins TRBV12-3 or TRBV12-4 to TRBJ1-3, with D possibly being TRBD1 (5 bases). The CDR3 spans 15 residues. V was trimmed by 6 bases and J by 0 bases, leaving 12 bases between them.

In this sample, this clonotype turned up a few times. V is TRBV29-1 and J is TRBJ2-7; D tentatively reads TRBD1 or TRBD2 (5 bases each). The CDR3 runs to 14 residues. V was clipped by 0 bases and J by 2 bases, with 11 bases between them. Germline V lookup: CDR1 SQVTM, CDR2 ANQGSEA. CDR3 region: CSVEDGGRPYEQYF. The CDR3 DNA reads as TGCAGCGTTGAAGATGGGGGACGCCCCTACGAGCAGTACTTC.

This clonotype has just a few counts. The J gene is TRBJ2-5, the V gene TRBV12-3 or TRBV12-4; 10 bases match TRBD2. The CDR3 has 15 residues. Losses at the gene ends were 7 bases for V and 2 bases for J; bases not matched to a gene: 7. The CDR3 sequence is CASTASGGIQETQYF. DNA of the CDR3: TGTGCCAGCACCGCTAGCGGGGGAATACAAGAGACCCAGTACTTC.